Sequencing of this T cell receptor (beta chain) was carried out in a study of T-cell memory formation after mild COVID-19. Overall study: TCR clusters mostly belonged to single donors. Study-wide results and caveats: Some SARS-CoV-2-responding clones were already detected in memory before infection. CD4+ contracting clones were found mainly in CM and EM, and CD8+ ones in EMRA.

Trimming at V came to 3 bases and at J to 3 bases, leaving 8 bases not matched to a gene. Germline lookup yields CDR1 SEHNR and CDR2 FQNEAQ (reference sequence). CDR3 length: 16 amino acids. This clonotype was observed at least ten times. Its antigen remains unidentified. TCRdb processed the 5' RACE reads anew with MiXCR; each CDR3 protein has one entry. The sample lists around 110,000 distinct CDR3 sequences; under 15% were seen once. The origin of this receptor is a man younger than 30 who had mild COVID-19 (a few samples of this study predate the infection). Cell type and time point are not known. The sample taken for sequencing was PBMCs or a T cell subset sorted from them (not recorded which). This sequence joins TRBV7-9 and TRBJ2-1; 7 bases are shared with TRBD1. Here the CDR3 reads CASSFSGGADYNEQFF. CDR3 nucleotides: TGTGCCAGCAGCTTCTCAGGGGGAGCCGACTACAATGAGCAGTTCTTC.